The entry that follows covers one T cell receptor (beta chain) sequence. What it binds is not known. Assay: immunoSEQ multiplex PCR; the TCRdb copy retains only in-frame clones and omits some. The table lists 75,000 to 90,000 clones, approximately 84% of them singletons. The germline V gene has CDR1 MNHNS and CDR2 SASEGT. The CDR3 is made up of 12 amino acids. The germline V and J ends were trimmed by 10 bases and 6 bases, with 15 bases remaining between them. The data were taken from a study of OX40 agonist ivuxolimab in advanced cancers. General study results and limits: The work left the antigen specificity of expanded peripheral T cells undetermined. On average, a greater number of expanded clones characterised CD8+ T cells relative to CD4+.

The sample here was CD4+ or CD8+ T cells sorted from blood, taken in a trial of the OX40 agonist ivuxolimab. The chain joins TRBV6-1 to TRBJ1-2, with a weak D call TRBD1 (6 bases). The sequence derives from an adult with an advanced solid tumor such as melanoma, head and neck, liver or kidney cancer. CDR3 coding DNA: TGTGCCACACTAGGGGGGGCCGATGGCTACACCTTC. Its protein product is CATLGGADGYTF.